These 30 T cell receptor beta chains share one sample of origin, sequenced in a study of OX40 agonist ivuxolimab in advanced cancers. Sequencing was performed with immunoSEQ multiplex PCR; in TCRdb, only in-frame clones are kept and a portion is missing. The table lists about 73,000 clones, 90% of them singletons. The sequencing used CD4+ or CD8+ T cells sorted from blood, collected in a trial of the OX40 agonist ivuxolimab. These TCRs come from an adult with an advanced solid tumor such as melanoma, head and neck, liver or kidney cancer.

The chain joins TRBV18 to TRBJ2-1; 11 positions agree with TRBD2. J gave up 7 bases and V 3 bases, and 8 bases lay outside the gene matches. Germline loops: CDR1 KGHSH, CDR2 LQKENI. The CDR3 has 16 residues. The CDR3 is CASSPVLAGALNEQFF. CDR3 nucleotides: TGTGCCAGCTCACCTGTACTAGCGGGAGCCTTGAATGAGCAGTTCTTC.

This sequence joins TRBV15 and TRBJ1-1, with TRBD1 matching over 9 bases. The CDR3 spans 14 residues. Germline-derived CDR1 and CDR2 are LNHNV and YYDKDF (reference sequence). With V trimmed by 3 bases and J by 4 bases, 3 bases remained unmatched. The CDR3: CATSREQGATEAFF. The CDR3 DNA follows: TGTGCCACCAGCAGGGAACAGGGGGCCACTGAAGCTTTCTTT. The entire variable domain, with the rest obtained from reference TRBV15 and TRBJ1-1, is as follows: DAMVIQNPRYQVTQFGKPVTLSCSQTLNHNVMYWYQQKSSQAPKLLFHYYDKDFNNEADTPDNFQSRRPNTSFCFLDIRSPGLGDTAMYLCATSREQGATEAFFGQGTRLTVV.

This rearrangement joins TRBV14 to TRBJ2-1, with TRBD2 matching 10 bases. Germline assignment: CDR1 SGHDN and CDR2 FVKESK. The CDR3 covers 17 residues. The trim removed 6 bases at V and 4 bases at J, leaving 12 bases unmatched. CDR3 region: CASSLQLTSGDYNEQFF. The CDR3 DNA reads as TGTGCCAGCAGTCTCCAGCTTACTAGCGGGGATTACAATGAGCAGTTCTTC.

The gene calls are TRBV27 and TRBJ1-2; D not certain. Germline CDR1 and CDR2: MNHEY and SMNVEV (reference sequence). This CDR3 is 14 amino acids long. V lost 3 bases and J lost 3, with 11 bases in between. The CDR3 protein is CASSFSGRDYGYTF. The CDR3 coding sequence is TGTGCCAGCAGTTTCTCCGGGCGAGACTATGGCTACACCTTC.

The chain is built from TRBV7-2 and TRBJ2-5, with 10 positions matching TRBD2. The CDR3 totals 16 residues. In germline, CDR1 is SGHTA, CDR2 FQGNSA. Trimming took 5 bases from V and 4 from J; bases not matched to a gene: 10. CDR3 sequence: CASSRLSGRNGETQYF. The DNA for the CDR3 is TGTGCCAGCAGCCGACTTAGCGGGAGGAACGGAGAGACCCAGTACTTC.

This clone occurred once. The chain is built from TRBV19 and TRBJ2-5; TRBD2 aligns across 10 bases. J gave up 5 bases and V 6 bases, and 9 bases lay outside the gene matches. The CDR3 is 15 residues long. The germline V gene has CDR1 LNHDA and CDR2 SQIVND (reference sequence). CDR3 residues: CASRKSSGSSETQYF. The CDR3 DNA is TGTGCCAGTAGAAAGTCTAGCGGGAGTTCGGAGACCCAGTACTTC.

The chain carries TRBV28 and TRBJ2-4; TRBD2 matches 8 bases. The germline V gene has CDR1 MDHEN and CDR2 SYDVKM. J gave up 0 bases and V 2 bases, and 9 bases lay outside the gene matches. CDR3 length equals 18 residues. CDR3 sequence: CASSLGRRGDVAKNIQYF. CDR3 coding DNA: TGTGCCAGCAGTTTAGGGAGGCGGGGGGACGTAGCCAAAAACATTCAGTACTTC.

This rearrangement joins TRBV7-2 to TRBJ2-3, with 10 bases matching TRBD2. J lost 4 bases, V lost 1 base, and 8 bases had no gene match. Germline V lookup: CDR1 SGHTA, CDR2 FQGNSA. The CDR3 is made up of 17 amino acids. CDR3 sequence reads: CASSLVGLAGVPDTQYF. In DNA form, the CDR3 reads TGTGCCAGCAGCTTAGTGGGGCTAGCGGGAGTTCCAGATACGCAGTATTTT.

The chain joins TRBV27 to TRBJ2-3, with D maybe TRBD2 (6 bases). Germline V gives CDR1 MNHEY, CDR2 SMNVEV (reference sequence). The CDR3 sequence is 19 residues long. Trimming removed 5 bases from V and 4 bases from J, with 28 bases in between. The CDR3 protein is CASSPPGLTTISYADTQYF. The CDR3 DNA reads TGTGCCAGCAGTCCTCCGGGACTGACCACGATTTCATACGCAGATACGCAGTATTTT.

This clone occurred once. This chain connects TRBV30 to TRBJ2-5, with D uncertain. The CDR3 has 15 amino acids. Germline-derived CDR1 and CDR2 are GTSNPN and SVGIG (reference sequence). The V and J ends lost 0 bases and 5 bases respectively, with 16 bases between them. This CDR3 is CAWSVNPTVGETQYF. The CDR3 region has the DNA TGTGCCTGGAGTGTGAATCCAACCGTCGGGGAGACCCAGTACTTC.

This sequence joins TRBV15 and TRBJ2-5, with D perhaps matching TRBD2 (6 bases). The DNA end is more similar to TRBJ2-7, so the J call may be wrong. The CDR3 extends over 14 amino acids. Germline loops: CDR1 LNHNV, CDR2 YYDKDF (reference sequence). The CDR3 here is CATSRGRAGYEQYF. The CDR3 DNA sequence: TGTGCCACCAGCAGAGGGAGGGCCGGATACGAGCAGTACTTC.

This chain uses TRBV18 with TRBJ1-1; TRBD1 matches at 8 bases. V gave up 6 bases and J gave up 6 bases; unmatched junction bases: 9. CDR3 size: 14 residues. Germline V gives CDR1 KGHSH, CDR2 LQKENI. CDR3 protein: CASSLRQGPAEAFF. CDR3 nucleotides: TGTGCCAGCTCCCTCCGACAGGGGCCGGCTGAAGCTTTCTTT.

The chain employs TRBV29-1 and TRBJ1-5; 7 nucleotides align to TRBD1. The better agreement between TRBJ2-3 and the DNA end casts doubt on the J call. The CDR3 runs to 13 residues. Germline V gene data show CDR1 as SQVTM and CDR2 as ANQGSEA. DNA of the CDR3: TGCAGCGTTAGGGACAGTCGCAATCAGCCCCAGTATTTT. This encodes CSVRDSRNQPQYF.

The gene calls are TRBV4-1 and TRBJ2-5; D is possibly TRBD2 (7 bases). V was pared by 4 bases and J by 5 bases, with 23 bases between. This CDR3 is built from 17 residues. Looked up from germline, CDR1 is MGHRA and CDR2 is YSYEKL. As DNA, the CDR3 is TGCGCCAGCAGCCGGGGGGCGAGCGGGATGATCGGGGAGACCCAGTACTTC. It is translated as CASSRGASGMIGETQYF.

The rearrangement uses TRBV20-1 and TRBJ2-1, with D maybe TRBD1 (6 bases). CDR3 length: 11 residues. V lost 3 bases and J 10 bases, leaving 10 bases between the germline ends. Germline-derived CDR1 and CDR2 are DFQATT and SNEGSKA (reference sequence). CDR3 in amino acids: CSASYGTEQFF. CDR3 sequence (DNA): TGCAGTGCTAGTTACGGGACAGAGCAGTTCTTC.

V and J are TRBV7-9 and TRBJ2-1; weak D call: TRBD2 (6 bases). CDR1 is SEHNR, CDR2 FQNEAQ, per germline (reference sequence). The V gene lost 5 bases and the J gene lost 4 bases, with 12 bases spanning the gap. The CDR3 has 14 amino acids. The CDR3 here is CASSHPGTYNEQFF. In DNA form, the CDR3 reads TGTGCCAGCAGCCATCCCGGGACTTACAATGAGCAGTTCTTC.

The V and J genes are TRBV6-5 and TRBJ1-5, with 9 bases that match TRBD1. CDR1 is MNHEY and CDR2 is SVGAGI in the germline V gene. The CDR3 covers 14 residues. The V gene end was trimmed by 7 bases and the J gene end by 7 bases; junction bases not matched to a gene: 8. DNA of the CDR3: TGTGCCAGCAAGCCGGGACAGGGACGGCAGCCCCAGCATTTT. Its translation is CASKPGQGRQPQHF.

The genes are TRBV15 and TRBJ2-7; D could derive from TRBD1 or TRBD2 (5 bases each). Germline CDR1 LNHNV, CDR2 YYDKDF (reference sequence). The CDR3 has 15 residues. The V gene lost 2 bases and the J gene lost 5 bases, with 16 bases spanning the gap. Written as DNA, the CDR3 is TGTGCCACCAGCAGAAGGTTAGTGGGACCGGACGAGCAGTACTTC. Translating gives CATSRRLVGPDEQYF.

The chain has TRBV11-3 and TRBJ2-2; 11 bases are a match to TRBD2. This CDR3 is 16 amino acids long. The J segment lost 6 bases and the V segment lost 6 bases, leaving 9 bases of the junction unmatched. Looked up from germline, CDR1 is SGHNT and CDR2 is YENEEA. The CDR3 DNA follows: TGTGCCAGCAGTCACCGACTAGCGGGAAAGGCCGGGGAGCTGTTTTTT. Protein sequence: CASSHRLAGKAGELFF.

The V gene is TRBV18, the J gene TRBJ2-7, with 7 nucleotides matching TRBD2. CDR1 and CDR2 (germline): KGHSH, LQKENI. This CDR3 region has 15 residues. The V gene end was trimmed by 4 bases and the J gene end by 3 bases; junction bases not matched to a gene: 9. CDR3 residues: CASSRSGGGFYEQYF. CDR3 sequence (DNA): TGTGCCAGCTCACGCTCTGGGGGGGGATTCTACGAGCAGTACTTC.

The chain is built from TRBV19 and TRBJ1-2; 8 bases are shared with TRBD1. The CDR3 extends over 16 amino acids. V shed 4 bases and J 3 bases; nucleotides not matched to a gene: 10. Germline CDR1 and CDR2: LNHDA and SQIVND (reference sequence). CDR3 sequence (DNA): TGTGCCAGTAGTAGCGAAACGGGACAGGACCACTATGGCTACACCTTC. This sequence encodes CASSSETGQDHYGYTF.

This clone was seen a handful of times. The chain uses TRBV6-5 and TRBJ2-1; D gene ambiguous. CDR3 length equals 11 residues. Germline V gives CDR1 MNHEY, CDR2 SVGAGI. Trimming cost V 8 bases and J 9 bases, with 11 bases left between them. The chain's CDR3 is CASQKLGEQFF. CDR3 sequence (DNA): TGTGCCAGCCAAAAGTTGGGTGAGCAGTTCTTC.

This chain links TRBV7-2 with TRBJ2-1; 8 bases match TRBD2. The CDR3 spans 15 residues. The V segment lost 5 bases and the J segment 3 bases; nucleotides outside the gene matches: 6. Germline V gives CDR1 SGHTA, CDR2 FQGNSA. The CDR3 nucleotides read TGTGCCAGCAGCCGGACTAGCAGAAACTACAATGAGCAGTTCTTC. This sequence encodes CASSRTSRNYNEQFF. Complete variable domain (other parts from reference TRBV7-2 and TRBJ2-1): GAGVSQSPSNKVTEKGKDVELRCDPISGHTALYWYRQSLGQGLEFLIYFQGNSAPDKSGLPSDRFSAERTGGSVSTLTIQRTQQEDSAVYLCASSRTSRNYNEQFFGPGTRLTVL.

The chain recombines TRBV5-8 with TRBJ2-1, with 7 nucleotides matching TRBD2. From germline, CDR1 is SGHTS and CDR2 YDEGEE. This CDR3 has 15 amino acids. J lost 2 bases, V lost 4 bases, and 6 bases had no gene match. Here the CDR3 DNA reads TGTGCCAGCAGCAAAGGGACTACGGCCTACAATGAGCAGTTCTTC. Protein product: CASSKGTTAYNEQFF.

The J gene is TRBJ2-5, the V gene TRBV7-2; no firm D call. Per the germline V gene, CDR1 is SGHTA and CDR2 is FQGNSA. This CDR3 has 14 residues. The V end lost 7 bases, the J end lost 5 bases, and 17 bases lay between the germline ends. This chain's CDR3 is CASTPAGSWETQYF. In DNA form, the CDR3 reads TGTGCCAGCACCCCCGCCGGGTCTTGGGAGACCCAGTACTTC.

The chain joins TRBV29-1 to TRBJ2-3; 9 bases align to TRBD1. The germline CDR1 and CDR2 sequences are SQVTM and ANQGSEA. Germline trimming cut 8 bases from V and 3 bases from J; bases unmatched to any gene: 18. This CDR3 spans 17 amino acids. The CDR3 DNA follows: TGCAGCCTCCGAACCTCACCACAGGGGGCTTTTACAGATACGCAGTATTTT. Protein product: CSLRTSPQGAFTDTQYF.

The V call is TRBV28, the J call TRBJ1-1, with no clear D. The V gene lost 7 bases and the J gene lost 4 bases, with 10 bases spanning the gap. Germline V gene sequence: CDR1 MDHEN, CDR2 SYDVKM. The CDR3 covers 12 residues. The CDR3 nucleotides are TGTGCCAGCATCAGGCACGGCACTGAAGCTTTCTTT. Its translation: CASIRHGTEAFF.

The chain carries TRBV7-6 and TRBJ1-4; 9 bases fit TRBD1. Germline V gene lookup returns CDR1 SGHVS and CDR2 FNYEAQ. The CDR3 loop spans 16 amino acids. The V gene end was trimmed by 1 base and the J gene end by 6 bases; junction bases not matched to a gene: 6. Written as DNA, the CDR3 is TGTGCCAGCAGCTTAGAGCCGAGGGACAGGGATGAAAAACTGTTTTTT. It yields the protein CASSLEPRDRDEKLFF.

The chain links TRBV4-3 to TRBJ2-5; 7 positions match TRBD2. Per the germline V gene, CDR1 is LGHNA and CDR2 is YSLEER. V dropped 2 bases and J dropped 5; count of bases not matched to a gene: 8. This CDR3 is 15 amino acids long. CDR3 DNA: TGCGCCAGCAGCCAAACGGGACTACCCGAGGAGACCCAGTACTTC. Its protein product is CASSQTGLPEETQYF.

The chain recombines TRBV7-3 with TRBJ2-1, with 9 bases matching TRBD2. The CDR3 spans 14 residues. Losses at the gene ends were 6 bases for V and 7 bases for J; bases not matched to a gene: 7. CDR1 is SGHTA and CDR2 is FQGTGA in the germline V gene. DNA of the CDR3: TGTGCCAGCAGGGTAGCGGGAGCTGGGAATGAGCAGTTCTTC. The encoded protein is CASRVAGAGNEQFF.